The clone carrying this T cell receptor (beta chain) was seen more than once but under ten times. This sample stems from a study of T-cell memory formation after mild COVID-19. TCRdb processed the 5' RACE reads anew with MiXCR; each CDR3 protein has one entry. Of a few hundred thousand distinct CDR3 sequences listed, roughly an eighth are singletons. From germline, CDR1 is SEHNR and CDR2 FQNEAQ (reference sequence). The germline V and J ends were trimmed by 0 bases and 6 bases, with 11 bases remaining between them. CDR3 length: 14 amino acids. This clonotype originated in a man between 18 and 35 years old who had mild COVID-19 (a few samples of this study predate the infection). Cell type and time point are not known. The chain recombines TRBV7-9 with TRBJ1-2; maybe TRBD1 (5 bases). Sequencing used PBMCs or a T cell subset sorted from them (not recorded which). Here the CDR3 DNA reads TGTGCCAGCAGCTTAGCGCCGCAGGGACATGGCTACACCTTC. It yields the protein CASSLAPQGHGYTF.